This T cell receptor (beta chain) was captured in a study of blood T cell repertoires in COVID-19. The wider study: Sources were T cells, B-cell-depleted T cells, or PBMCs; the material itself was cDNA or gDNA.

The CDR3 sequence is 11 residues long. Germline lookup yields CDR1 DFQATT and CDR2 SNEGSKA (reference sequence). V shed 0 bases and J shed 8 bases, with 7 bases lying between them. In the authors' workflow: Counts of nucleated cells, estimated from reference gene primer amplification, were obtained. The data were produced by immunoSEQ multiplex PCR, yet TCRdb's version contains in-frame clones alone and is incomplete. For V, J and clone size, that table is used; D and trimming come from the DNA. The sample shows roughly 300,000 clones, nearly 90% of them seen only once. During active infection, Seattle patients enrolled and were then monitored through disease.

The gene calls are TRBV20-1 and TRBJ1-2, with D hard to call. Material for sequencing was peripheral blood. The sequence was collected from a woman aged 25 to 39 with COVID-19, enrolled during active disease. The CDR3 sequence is CSARDGGGYTF. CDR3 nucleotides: TGCAGTGCTAGAGATGGCGGGGGCTACACCTTC.